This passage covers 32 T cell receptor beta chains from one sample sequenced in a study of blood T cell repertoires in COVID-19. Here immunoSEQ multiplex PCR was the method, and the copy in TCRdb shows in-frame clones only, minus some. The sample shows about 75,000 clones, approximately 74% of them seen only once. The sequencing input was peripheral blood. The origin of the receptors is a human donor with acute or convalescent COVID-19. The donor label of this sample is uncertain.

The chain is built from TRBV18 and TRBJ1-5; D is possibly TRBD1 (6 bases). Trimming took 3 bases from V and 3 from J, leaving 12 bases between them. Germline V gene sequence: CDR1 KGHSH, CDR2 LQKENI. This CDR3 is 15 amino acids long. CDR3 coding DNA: TGTGCCAGCTCACCGCGGACAGTAGACAATCAGCCCCAGCATTTT. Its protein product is CASSPRTVDNQPQHF. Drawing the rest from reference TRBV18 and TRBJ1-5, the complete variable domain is NAGVMQNPRHLVRRRGQEARLRCSPMKGHSHVYWYRQLPEEGLKFMVYLQKENIIDESGMPKERFSAEFPKEGPSILRIQQVVRGDSAAYFCASSPRTVDNQPQHFGDGTRLSIL.

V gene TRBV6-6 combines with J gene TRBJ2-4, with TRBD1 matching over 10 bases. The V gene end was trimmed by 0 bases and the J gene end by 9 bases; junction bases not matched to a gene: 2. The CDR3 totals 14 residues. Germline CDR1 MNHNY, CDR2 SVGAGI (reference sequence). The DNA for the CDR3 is TGTGCCAGCAGTTACTCGGGGACAGGGGTCATTCAGTACTTC. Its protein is CASSYSGTGVIQYF.

For the CDR3, the DNA is TGTGCCAGTAGTATAGGACCGGGACAGGGCTATGGCTACACCTTC. It yields the protein CASSIGPGQGYGYTF. The chain uses TRBV19 and TRBJ1-2; TRBD1 agrees at 9 bases. Germline V lookup: CDR1 LNHDA, CDR2 SQIVND (reference sequence). J was trimmed by 4 bases and V by 1 base; bases with no gene match: 4. The CDR3 runs to 15 residues.

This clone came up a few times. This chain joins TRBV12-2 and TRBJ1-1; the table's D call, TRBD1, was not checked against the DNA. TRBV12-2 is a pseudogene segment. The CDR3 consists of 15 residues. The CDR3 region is CASRQSPRMNTEAFF. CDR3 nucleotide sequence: TGTGCAAGTCGCCAGTCACCCAGAATGAACACTGAAGCTTTCTTT.

CDR3 DNA: TGCGCCAGCAGCCGGGGGACAGGAGGTTCCTCACCCCTCCACTTT. Translating it yields CASSRGTGGSSPLHF. The chain couples TRBV5-1 to TRBJ1-6; 8 positions match TRBD1. The ends lost 4 bases at V and 10 bases at J; junction bases unmatched: 10. The length of the CDR3 is 15 residues. CDR1 SGHRS and CDR2 YFSETQ come from the germline V gene.

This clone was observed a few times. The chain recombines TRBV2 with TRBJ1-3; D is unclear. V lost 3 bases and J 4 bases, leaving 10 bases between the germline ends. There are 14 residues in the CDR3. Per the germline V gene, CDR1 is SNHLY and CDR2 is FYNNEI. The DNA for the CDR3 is TGTGCCAGCAGTGAGAGCGCTCGAGGAAACACCATATATTTT. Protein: CASSESARGNTIYF. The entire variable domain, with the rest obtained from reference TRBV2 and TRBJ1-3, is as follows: EPEVTQTPSHQVTQMGQEVILRCVPISNHLYFYWYRQILGQKVEFLVSFYNNEISEKSEIFDDQFSVERPDGSNFTLKIRSTKLEDSAMYFCASSESARGNTIYFGEGSWLTVV.

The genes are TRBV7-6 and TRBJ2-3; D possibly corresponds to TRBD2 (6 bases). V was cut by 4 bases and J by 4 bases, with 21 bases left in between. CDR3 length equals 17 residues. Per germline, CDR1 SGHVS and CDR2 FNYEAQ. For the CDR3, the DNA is TGTGCCAGCAGCTCCGGGAGCCTATTAGTGTTCGCAGATACGCAGTATTTT. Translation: CASSSGSLLVFADTQYF. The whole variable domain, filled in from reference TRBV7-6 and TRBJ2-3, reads GAGVSQSPRYKVTKRGQDVALRCDPISGHVSLYWYRQALGQGPEFLTYFNYEAQQDKSGLPNDRFSAERPEGSISTLTIQRTEQRDSAMYRCASSSGSLLVFADTQYFGPGTRLTVL.

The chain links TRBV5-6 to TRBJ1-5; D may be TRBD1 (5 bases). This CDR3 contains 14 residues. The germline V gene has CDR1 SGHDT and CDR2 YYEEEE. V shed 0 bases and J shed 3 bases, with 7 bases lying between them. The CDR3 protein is CASSLGQINQPQHF. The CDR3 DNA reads TGTGCCAGCAGCTTGGGACAGATCAATCAGCCCCAGCATTTT.

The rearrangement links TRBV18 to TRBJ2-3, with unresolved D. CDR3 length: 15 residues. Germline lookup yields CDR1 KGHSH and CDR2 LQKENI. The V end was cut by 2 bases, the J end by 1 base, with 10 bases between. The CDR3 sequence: CASSPMGGGTDTQYF. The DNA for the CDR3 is TGTGCCAGCTCACCAATGGGTGGAGGCACAGATACGCAGTATTTT.

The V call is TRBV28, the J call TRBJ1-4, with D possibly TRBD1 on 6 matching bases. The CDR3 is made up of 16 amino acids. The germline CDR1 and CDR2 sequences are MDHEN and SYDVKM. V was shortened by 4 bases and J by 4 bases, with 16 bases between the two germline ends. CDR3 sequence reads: CASSSTGLADNEKLFF. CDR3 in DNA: TGTGCCAGCAGTTCAACAGGGCTGGCGGATAATGAAAAACTGTTTTTT.

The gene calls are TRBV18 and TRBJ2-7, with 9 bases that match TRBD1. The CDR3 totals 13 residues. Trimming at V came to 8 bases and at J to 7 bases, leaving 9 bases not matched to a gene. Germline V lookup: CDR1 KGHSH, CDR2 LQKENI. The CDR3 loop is CASTRDRVGEQYF. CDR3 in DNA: TGTGCCAGCACGCGGGACAGGGTAGGAGAGCAGTACTTC.

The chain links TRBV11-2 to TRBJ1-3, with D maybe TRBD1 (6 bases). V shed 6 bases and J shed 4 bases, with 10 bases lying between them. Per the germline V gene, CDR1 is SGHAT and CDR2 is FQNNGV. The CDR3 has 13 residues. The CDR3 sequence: CASSRDRGNTIYF. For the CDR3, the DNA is TGTGCCAGCAGTCGCGACAGGGGAAACACCATATATTTT.

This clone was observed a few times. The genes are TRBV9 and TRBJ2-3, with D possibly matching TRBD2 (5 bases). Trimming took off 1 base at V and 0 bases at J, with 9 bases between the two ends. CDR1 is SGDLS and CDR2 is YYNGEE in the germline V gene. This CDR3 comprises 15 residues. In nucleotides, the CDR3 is TGTGCCAGCAGCGTAACGTGGACTAGCACAGATACGCAGTATTTT. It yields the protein CASSVTWTSTDTQYF.

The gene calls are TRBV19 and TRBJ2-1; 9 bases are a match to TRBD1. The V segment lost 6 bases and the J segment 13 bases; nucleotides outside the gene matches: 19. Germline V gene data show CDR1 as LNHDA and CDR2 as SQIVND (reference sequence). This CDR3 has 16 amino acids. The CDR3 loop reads CASRDRGSGNPMVQFF. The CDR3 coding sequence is TGTGCCAGTAGGGACAGGGGAAGCGGGAACCCAATGGTCCAGTTCTTC.

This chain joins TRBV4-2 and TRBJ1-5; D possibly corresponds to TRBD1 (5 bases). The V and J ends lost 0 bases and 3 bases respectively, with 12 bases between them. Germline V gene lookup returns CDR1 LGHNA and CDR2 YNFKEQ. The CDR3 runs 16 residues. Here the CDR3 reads CASSQDWRGSNQPQHF. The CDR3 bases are TGTGCCAGCAGCCAAGATTGGAGGGGTTCCAATCAGCCCCAGCATTTT.

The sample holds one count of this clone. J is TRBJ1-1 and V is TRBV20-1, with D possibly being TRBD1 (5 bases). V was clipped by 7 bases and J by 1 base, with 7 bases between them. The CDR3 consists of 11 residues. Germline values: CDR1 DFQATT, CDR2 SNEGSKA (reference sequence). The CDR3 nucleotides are TGCAGTGGGGGGGAGAACACTGAAGCTTTCTTT. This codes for CSGGENTEAFF.

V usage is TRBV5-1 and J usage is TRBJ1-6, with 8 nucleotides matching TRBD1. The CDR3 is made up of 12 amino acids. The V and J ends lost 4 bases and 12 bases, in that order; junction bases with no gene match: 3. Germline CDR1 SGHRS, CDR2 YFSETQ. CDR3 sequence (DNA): TGCGCCAGCAGCGAAGACAGGGGACCCCTCCACTTT. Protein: CASSEDRGPLHF.

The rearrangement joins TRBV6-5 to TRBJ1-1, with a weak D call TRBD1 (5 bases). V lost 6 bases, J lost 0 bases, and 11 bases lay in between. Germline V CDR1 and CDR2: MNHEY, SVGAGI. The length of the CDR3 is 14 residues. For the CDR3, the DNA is TGTGCCAGCAGGACTGGAGGGGTGAACACTGAAGCTTTCTTT. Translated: CASRTGGVNTEAFF.

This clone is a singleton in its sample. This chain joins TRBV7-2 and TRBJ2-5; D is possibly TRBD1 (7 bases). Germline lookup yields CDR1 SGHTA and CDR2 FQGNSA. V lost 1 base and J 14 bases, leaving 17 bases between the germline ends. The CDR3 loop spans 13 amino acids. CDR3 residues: CASSLGGGEGTYF. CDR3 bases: TGTGCCAGCAGCTTAGGAGGGGGCGAGGGGACTTACTTC.

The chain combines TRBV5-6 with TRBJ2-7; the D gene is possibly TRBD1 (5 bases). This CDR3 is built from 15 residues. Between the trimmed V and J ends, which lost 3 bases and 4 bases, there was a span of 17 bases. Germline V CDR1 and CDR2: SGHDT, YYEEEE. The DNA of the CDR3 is TGTGCCAGCAGCTATGGGGCGACGGCTACGTACGAGCAGTACTTC. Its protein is CASSYGATATYEQYF.

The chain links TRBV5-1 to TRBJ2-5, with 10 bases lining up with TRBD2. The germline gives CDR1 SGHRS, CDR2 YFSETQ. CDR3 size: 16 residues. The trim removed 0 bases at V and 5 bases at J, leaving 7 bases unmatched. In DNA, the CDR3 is TGCGCCAGCAGCTTGGGTCTAGCGGGGGACGAGGAGACCCAGTACTTC. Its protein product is CASSLGLAGDEETQYF.

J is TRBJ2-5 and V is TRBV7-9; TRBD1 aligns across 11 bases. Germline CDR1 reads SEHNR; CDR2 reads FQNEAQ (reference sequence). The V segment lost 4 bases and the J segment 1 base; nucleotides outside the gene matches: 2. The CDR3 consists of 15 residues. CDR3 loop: CASSSGQGAQETQYF. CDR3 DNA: TGTGCCAGCAGCTCCGGACAGGGGGCCCAAGAGACCCAGTACTTC.

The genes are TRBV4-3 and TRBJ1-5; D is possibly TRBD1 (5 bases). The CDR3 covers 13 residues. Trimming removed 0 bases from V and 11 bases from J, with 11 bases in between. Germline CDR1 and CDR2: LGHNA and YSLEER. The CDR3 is CASSQEPFRAQHF. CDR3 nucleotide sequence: TGCGCCAGCAGCCAAGAACCTTTCAGGGCCCAGCATTTT.

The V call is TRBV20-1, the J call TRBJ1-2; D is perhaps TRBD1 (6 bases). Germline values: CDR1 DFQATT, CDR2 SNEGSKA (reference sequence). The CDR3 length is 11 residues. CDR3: CNAGQLYGYTF. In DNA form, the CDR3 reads TGCAATGCCGGACAGCTCTATGGCTACACCTTC.

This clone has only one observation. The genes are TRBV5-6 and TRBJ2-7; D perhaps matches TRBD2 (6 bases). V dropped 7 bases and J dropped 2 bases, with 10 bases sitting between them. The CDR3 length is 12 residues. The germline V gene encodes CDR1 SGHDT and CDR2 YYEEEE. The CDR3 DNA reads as TGTGCCAGCCTGGAGGGACCCTACGAGCAGTACGTC. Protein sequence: CASLEGPYEQYV.

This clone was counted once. The CDR3: CASSQSIGTNQPQHF. The CDR3 nucleotides read TGCGCCAGCAGCCAGAGCATCGGTACGAATCAGCCCCAGCATTTT. The chain is built from TRBV4-1 and TRBJ1-5; no reliable D call. CDR3 length: 15 amino acids. V lost 3 bases and J lost 4, with 13 bases in between. CDR1 is MGHRA, CDR2 YSYEKL, per germline.

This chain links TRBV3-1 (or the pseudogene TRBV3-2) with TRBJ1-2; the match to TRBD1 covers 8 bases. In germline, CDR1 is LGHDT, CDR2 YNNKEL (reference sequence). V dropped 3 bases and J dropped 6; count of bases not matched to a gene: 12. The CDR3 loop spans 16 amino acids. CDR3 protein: CASSHSSAGGTNGYTF. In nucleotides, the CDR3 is TGTGCCAGCAGCCACTCCTCCGCAGGGGGCACGAATGGCTACACCTTC.

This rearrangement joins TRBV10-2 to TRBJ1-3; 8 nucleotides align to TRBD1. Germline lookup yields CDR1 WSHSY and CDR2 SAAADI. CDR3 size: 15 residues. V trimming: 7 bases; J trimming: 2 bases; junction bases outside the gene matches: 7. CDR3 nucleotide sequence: TGCGCCAGCATGGGTCCGACAGGGGCTGGAAACACCATATATTTT. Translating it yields CASMGPTGAGNTIYF.

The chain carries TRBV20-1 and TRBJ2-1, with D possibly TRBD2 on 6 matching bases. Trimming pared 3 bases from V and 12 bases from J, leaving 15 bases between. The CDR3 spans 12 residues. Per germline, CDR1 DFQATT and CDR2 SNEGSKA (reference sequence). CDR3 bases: TGCAGTGCTAGTAGGGAGGACCAGAGGCAGTTCTTC. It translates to CSASREDQRQFF.

The DNA of the CDR3 is TGTGCCAGCACCGACGGCAGGTTAGATGAAAAACTGTTTTTT. Residues: CASTDGRLDEKLFF. The rearrangement joins TRBV2 to TRBJ1-4, with no clear D. The CDR3 contains 14 residues. Germline V gives CDR1 SNHLY, CDR2 FYNNEI. V dropped 7 bases and J dropped 6 bases, with 15 bases sitting between them.

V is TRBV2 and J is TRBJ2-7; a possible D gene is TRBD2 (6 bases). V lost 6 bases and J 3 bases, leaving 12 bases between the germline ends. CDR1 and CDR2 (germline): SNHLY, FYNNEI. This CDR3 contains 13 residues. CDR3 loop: CASRLGGNYEQYF. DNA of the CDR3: TGTGCCAGCAGGCTGGGGGGAAACTACGAGCAGTACTTC. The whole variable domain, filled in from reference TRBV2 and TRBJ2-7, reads EPEVTQTPSHQVTQMGQEVILRCVPISNHLYFYWYRQILGQKVEFLVSFYNNEISEKSEIFDDQFSVERPDGSNFTLKIRSTKLEDSAMYFCASRLGGNYEQYFGPGTRLTVT.

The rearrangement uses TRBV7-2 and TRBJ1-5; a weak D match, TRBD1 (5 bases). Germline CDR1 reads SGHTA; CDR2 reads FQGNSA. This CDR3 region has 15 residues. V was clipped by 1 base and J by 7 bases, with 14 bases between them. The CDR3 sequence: CASSLGQGWGQPQHF. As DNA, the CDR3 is TGTGCCAGCAGCTTAGGGCAGGGATGGGGCCAGCCCCAGCATTTT.